A selection of T cell receptor beta chains follows, all from one sample in a study of cytomegalovirus exposure and HLA in healthy donors. The data were produced by immunoSEQ multiplex PCR, yet TCRdb's version contains in-frame clones alone and is incomplete. The table records about 130,000 clones, about 73% of them present only once. The material sequenced was PBMCs. The receptors originated from a woman in her 40s in good health and CMV-seropositive. Both conserved end residues are part of each CDR3. The D gene is left open where the match is weak. Size values are once, few and many counts, or a class for expanded clones, and some rows have none.

CDR3aa: CASSSLTSGGYYEQYF
CDR3nt: TGTGCCAGCAGCTCCCTGACTAGCGGGGGGTACTACGAGCAGTACTTC
d_gene: TRBD2
j_gene: TRBJ2-7
abundance: NA
v_gene: TRBV7-2

CDR3aa: CAWRGSWETQYF
CDR3nt: TGTGCCTGGAGGGGGAGTTGGGAGACCCAGTACTTC
d_gene: NA
j_gene: TRBJ2-5
abundance: NA
v_gene: TRBV30

CDR3aa: CASSLDRVRETQYF
CDR3nt: TGTGCCAGCAGCCTAGACAGGGTACGAGAGACCCAGTACTTC
d_gene: TRBD1
j_gene: TRBJ2-5
abundance: NA
v_gene: TRBV28

CDR3aa: CASKLAGTGLANYGYTF
CDR3nt: TGTGCCAGCAAGCTGGCCGGGACAGGGTTAGCTAACTATGGCTACACCTTC
d_gene: TRBD1
j_gene: TRBJ1-2
abundance: NA
v_gene: TRBV28

CDR3aa: CASSFSGTVYNEQFF
CDR3nt: TGCGCCAGCAGCTTCTCCGGGACAGTCTACAATGAGCAGTTCTTC
d_gene: TRBD1
j_gene: TRBJ2-1
abundance: NA
v_gene: TRBV5-1

CDR3aa: CASGTPGTGGNTIYF
CDR3nt: TGTGCCAGTGGGACCCCAGGGACAGGGGGCAACACCATATATTTT
d_gene: TRBD1
j_gene: TRBJ1-3
abundance: NA
v_gene: TRBV19

CDR3aa: CASSASYSRGTDTQYF
CDR3nt: TGTGCCAGCAGCGCGTCTTACAGTCGGGGGACAGATACGCAGTATTTT
d_gene: NA
j_gene: TRBJ2-3
abundance: NA
v_gene: TRBV9

CDR3aa: CASSPPQGIEQFF
CDR3nt: TGTGCCAGCTCACCACCCCAGGGAATTGAGCAGTTCTTC
d_gene: NA
j_gene: TRBJ2-1
abundance: NA
v_gene: TRBV18

CDR3aa: CSVLTGHYEQYF
CDR3nt: TGCAGCGTTCTGACAGGACATTACGAGCAGTACTTC
d_gene: NA
j_gene: TRBJ2-7
abundance: few
v_gene: TRBV29-1

CDR3aa: CASSLAPGQGLGSGANVLTF
CDR3nt: TGTGCCAGCAGCTTGGCCCCGGGACAGGGGCTAGGCTCTGGGGCCAACGTCCTGACTTTC
d_gene: TRBD1
j_gene: TRBJ2-6
abundance: few
v_gene: TRBV5-8

CDR3aa: CASRHPSAHEQYF
CDR3nt: TGTGCCAGCAGGCATCCTAGTGCCCACGAGCAGTACTTC
d_gene: NA
j_gene: TRBJ2-7
abundance: once
v_gene: TRBV28

CDR3aa: CASSSGTGAKYEQYF
CDR3nt: TGTGCCAGCAGTTCCGGGACAGGGGCGAAGTACGAGCAGTACTTC
d_gene: TRBD1
j_gene: TRBJ2-7
abundance: NA
v_gene: TRBV25-1

CDR3aa: CASSYSLYNEQFF
CDR3nt: TGTGCCAGCAGCTACTCACTGTACAATGAGCAGTTCTTC
d_gene: NA
j_gene: TRBJ2-1
abundance: NA
v_gene: TRBV6-4

CDR3aa: CASSVGLAGHYTDTQYF
CDR3nt: TGTGCCAGCAGCGTAGGACTAGCGGGGCACTACACAGATACGCAGTATTTT
d_gene: TRBD2
j_gene: TRBJ2-3
abundance: few
v_gene: TRBV9

CDR3aa: CASSLDGALPNQPQHF
CDR3nt: TGTGCCAGCAGCTTAGATGGGGCCCTACCCAATCAGCCCCAGCATTTT
d_gene: NA
j_gene: TRBJ1-5
abundance: NA
v_gene: TRBV7-2

CDR3aa: CASSLSGGSEETQYF
CDR3nt: TGCGCCAGCAGCTTGAGTGGCGGGAGTGAAGAGACCCAGTACTTC
d_gene: TRBD2
j_gene: TRBJ2-5
abundance: NA
v_gene: TRBV5-1

CDR3aa: CASSDPGLPNNIQYF
CDR3nt: TGTGCCAGCAGTGACCCGGGACTACCTAACAACATTCAGTACTTC
d_gene: TRBD2
j_gene: TRBJ2-4
abundance: few
v_gene: TRBV25-1

CDR3aa: CASSQGSQGNQPQHF
CDR3nt: TGCGCCAGCAGCCAAGGGTCCCAGGGGAACCAGCCCCAGCATTTT
d_gene: NA
j_gene: TRBJ1-5
abundance: NA
v_gene: TRBV4-3

CDR3aa: CASSLATDREVGGYTF
CDR3nt: TGTGCCAGCAGCTTAGCGACTGACAGGGAAGTTGGTGGCTACACCTTC
d_gene: TRBD1
j_gene: TRBJ1-2
abundance: NA
v_gene: TRBV7-9

CDR3aa: CASRRDRENTEAFF
CDR3nt: TGCGCCAGCAGACGGGACAGGGAGAACACTGAAGCTTTCTTT
d_gene: TRBD1
j_gene: TRBJ1-1
abundance: NA
v_gene: TRBV5-1

CDR3aa: CASSDTQGSISYEQYF
CDR3nt: TGTGCCAGCAGTGATACACAGGGTTCCATCTCCTACGAGCAGTACTTC
d_gene: NA
j_gene: TRBJ2-7
abundance: NA
v_gene: TRBV2

CDR3aa: CASSQGLKTGGEETQYF
CDR3nt: TGTGCCAGCAGCCAAGGCCTCAAAACAGGGGGCGAAGAGACCCAGTACTTC
d_gene: TRBD1
j_gene: TRBJ2-5
abundance: NA
v_gene: TRBV4-2

CDR3aa: CSVEWGRGRETQYF
CDR3nt: TGCAGCGTTGAGTGGGGCAGGGGGCGAGAGACCCAGTACTTC
d_gene: TRBD1
j_gene: TRBJ2-5
abundance: NA
v_gene: TRBV29-1

CDR3aa: CASSYSGGAETQYF
CDR3nt: TGTGCCAGCAGTTACTCAGGGGGCGCGGAGACCCAGTACTTC
d_gene: TRBD1
j_gene: TRBJ2-5
abundance: NA
v_gene: TRBV6-5

CDR3aa: CASSPVAGSSYNEQFF
CDR3nt: TGTGCCAGCAGCCCGGTAGCGGGAAGCTCCTACAATGAGCAGTTCTTC
d_gene: TRBD2
j_gene: TRBJ2-1
abundance: NA
v_gene: TRBV7-9

CDR3aa: CSVEDRRRQAGYTF
CDR3nt: TGCAGCGTTGAAGATCGTAGGAGACAGGCTGGCTACACCTTC
d_gene: NA
j_gene: TRBJ1-2
abundance: NA
v_gene: TRBV29-1

CDR3aa: CASSLGGVSSGANVLTF
CDR3nt: TGTGCCAGCAGTTTAGGCGGAGTCTCATCTGGGGCCAACGTCCTGACTTTC
d_gene: NA
j_gene: TRBJ2-6
abundance: NA
v_gene: TRBV28

CDR3aa: CASSPGLAGGPSETQYF
CDR3nt: TGTGCCAGCAGCCCGGGACTAGCGGGGGGGCCGTCGGAGACCCAGTACTTC
d_gene: TRBD2
j_gene: TRBJ2-5
abundance: NA
v_gene: TRBV5-4

CDR3aa: CASSRTVKAFF
CDR3nt: TGTGCCAGCAGTCGGACAGTCAAGGCTTTCTTT
d_gene: NA
j_gene: TRBJ1-1
abundance: NA
v_gene: TRBV28

CDR3aa: CASSIEGQYEQYF
CDR3nt: TGTGCCAGTAGTATAGAGGGCCAATACGAGCAGTACTTC
d_gene: NA
j_gene: TRBJ2-7
abundance: NA
v_gene: TRBV19

CDR3aa: CASSEGPRLNTEAFF
CDR3nt: TGTGCCAGCAGTGAAGGTCCGCGATTGAACACTGAAGCTTTCTTT
d_gene: NA
j_gene: TRBJ1-1
abundance: NA
v_gene: TRBV2

CDR3aa: CASSLGLEGIIGGDEQFF
CDR3nt: TGCGCCAGCAGCTTGGGGCTTGAGGGCATAATAGGTGGGGATGAGCAGTTCTTC
d_gene: NA
j_gene: TRBJ2-1
abundance: NA
v_gene: TRBV5-1

CDR3aa: CASSSYKTYEQYF
CDR3nt: TGTGCCAGCAGTTCGTACAAGACCTACGAGCAGTACTTC
d_gene: NA
j_gene: TRBJ2-7
abundance: NA
v_gene: TRBV28

CDR3aa: CASSLRDLFPPHSYF
CDR3nt: TGTGCCAGCAGTCTCCGGGACTTATTCCCCCCCCACTCCTATTTC
d_gene: NA
j_gene: TRBJ2-7
abundance: NA
v_gene: TRBV28

CDR3aa: CAWKDSRKAFF
CDR3nt: TGTGCCTGGAAAGACAGTCGAAAAGCTTTCTTT
d_gene: NA
j_gene: TRBJ1-1
abundance: NA
v_gene: TRBV30

CDR3aa: CAWSGGTSISEQYF
CDR3nt: TGTGCCTGGAGTGGAGGGACTAGCATCTCCGAGCAGTACTTC
d_gene: TRBD2
j_gene: TRBJ2-7
abundance: NA
v_gene: TRBV30

CDR3aa: CASSVGHTATNEKLFF
CDR3nt: TGTGCCAGCAGCGTCGGACATACGGCAACTAATGAAAAACTGTTTTTT
d_gene: NA
j_gene: TRBJ1-4
abundance: NA
v_gene: TRBV9

CDR3aa: CASSEPGQGPYEQYF
CDR3nt: TGTGCCAGCAGTGAGCCGGGACAGGGGCCCTACGAGCAGTACTTC
d_gene: TRBD1
j_gene: TRBJ2-7
abundance: NA
v_gene: TRBV27

CDR3aa: CASSFRGGNTEAFF
CDR3nt: TGTGCCAGCAGTTTTAGGGGTGGGAACACTGAAGCTTTCTTT
d_gene: NA
j_gene: TRBJ1-1
abundance: NA
v_gene: TRBV28

CDR3aa: CASSEVWTSNYGYTF
CDR3nt: TGTGCCAGCAGTGAAGTTTGGACATCTAACTATGGCTACACCTTC
d_gene: NA
j_gene: TRBJ1-2
abundance: NA
v_gene: TRBV6-1

CDR3aa: CASMKRGTAGTSGLEEFF
CDR3nt: TGTGCCAGCATGAAAAGGGGAACGGCCGGGACTAGCGGACTGGAGGAGTTCTTC
d_gene: TRBD2
j_gene: TRBJ2-1
abundance: NA
v_gene: TRBV7-2

CDR3aa: CASSIYRDTGELFF
CDR3nt: TGTGCCAGTAGTATTTACCGGGACACCGGGGAGCTGTTTTTT
d_gene: NA
j_gene: TRBJ2-2
abundance: NA
v_gene: TRBV19

CDR3aa: CASSLRISGANVLTF
CDR3nt: TGTGCCAGCAGCCTAAGAATCTCTGGGGCCAACGTCCTGACTTTC
d_gene: NA
j_gene: TRBJ2-6
abundance: NA
v_gene: TRBV13

CDR3aa: CASSLTAGGPGELFF
CDR3nt: TGCGCCAGCAGCTTGACGGCAGGGGGCCCCGGGGAGCTGTTTTTT
d_gene: TRBD1
j_gene: TRBJ2-2
abundance: NA
v_gene: TRBV5-1

CDR3aa: CASSLQGQGNTIYF
CDR3nt: TGCGCCAGCAGCTTACAGGGGCAAGGAAACACCATATATTTT
d_gene: TRBD1
j_gene: TRBJ1-3
abundance: NA
v_gene: TRBV5-1

CDR3aa: CASSQAGQGANEQFF
CDR3nt: TGTGCCAGCAGCCAAGCGGGACAGGGGGCGAATGAGCAGTTCTTC
d_gene: TRBD1
j_gene: TRBJ2-1
abundance: NA
v_gene: TRBV4-2

CDR3aa: CASSNGQMIAYEQYF
CDR3nt: TGTGCCAGCAGTAATGGGCAGATGATTGCCTACGAGCAGTACTTC
d_gene: NA
j_gene: TRBJ2-7
abundance: once
v_gene: TRBV28

CDR3aa: CASSLGGQGEQYF
CDR3nt: TGTGCCAGCAGCTTGGGAGGACAGGGCGAGCAGTACTTC
d_gene: TRBD1
j_gene: TRBJ2-7
abundance: NA
v_gene: TRBV7-2

CDR3aa: CASSLFGGYTF
CDR3nt: TGTGCCAGCAGCTTATTCGGTGGCTACACCTTC
d_gene: NA
j_gene: TRBJ1-2
abundance: once
v_gene: TRBV7-2

CDR3aa: CASSPSGGYSYEQYF
CDR3nt: TGTGCCAGCAGCCCTTCGGGAGGGTACTCCTACGAGCAGTACTTC
d_gene: TRBD2
j_gene: TRBJ2-7
abundance: NA
v_gene: TRBV11-3

CDR3aa: CASSQGARRNTEAFF
CDR3nt: TGTGCCAGTTCTCAGGGGGCAAGGAGGAACACTGAAGCTTTCTTT
d_gene: TRBD1
j_gene: TRBJ1-1
abundance: NA
v_gene: TRBV19

CDR3aa: CASRGTAGRSPLHF
CDR3nt: TGTGCCAGTAGAGGGACGGCCGGGAGGTCACCCCTCCACTTT
d_gene: NA
j_gene: TRBJ1-6
abundance: NA
v_gene: TRBV19

CDR3aa: CAISVGRETDTQYF
CDR3nt: TGTGCCATCAGTGTTGGACGGGAGACAGATACGCAGTATTTT
d_gene: NA
j_gene: TRBJ2-3
abundance: few
v_gene: TRBV10-3

CDR3aa: CASSLEPSGTSGMKYEQFF
CDR3nt: TGCGCCAGCAGCTTGGAACCTTCCGGGACTAGCGGGATGAAGTATGAGCAGTTCTTC
d_gene: TRBD2
j_gene: TRBJ2-1
abundance: NA
v_gene: TRBV5-1

CDR3aa: CAWDAGNSPLHF
CDR3nt: TGTGCCTGGGATGCAGGGAATTCACCCCTCCACTTT
d_gene: NA
j_gene: TRBJ1-6
abundance: NA
v_gene: TRBV30

CDR3aa: CASSFGQSLQETQYF
CDR3nt: TGTGCCAGCAGTTTTGGACAGTCCCTCCAAGAGACCCAGTACTTC
d_gene: NA
j_gene: TRBJ2-5
abundance: NA
v_gene: TRBV28

CDR3aa: CASSLRDGGGQETQYF
CDR3nt: TGTGCCAGCAGCCTTAGGGACGGGGGAGGGCAAGAGACCCAGTACTTC
d_gene: TRBD2
j_gene: TRBJ2-5
abundance: NA
v_gene: TRBV6-6

CDR3aa: CASSLGGLERNYGYTF
CDR3nt: TGTGCCAGCAGCTTAGGTGGCCTTGAACGTAACTATGGCTACACCTTC
d_gene: NA
j_gene: TRBJ1-2
abundance: NA
v_gene: TRBV7-2

CDR3aa: CASSRPGQGYEQYF
CDR3nt: TGTGCCAGCAGCCGACCGGGACAGGGCTACGAGCAGTACTTC
d_gene: TRBD1
j_gene: TRBJ2-7
abundance: NA
v_gene: TRBV7-8